This T cell receptor beta chain emerged from a study of cytomegalovirus exposure and HLA in healthy donors. Study-wide results and limits: Later, an analysis showed that TCR beta chains associated with HLA were more clonally expanded than others that were equally common. Among TCR sequences, most were rare, though some public TCRs appeared in many donors. In a later analysis, DRB1 alleles had the most associated TCRs; HLA-C alleles the fewest.

The germline gives CDR1 LNHDA, CDR2 SQIVND (reference sequence). The V and J ends lost 11 bases and 3 bases respectively, with 19 bases between them. The CDR3 totals 14 residues. This clone was seen repeatedly, ten times or more. Its antigen is as yet unknown. PCR amplification relied on 60 Vbeta primers (plus 13 Jbeta primers). This table comes from immunoSEQ multiplex PCR, and its TCRdb copy is limited to in-frame clones, with some not included. The sample lists around 200,000 clones, approximately 80% seen once, with around 0.2% in the top ten. Sequencing was done on a sample of PBMCs. The chain has TRBV19 and TRBJ1-1; the D gene is possibly TRBD1 (5 bases). The sequence derives from a girl aged 2 to 10 in good health and CMV-seronegative. Here the CDR3 DNA reads TGTGCCCCAAAGGAGAGGGGAGGTGACACTGAAGCTTTCTTT. As protein: CAPKERGGDTEAFF.